This TCR beta chain stems from a study of CD8+ T cells in alopecia areata. Treatment: oral pan-JAK inhibitor, 5-10 mg twice daily. This clone was detected ten times or more. In each case, RNA was isolated and then reverse transcribed into cDNA as the sequencing template. Assay: immunoSEQ multiplex PCR; the TCRdb copy retains only in-frame clones and omits some. The sample lists about 220,000 clones, roughly 56% occurring once. Germline CDR1 and CDR2: MDHEN and SYDVKM. V trimming: 6 bases; J trimming: 7 bases; junction bases outside the gene matches: 6. There are 12 residues in the CDR3. This receptor was taken from a human donor with alopecia areata. The source material was CD4+ T cells sorted from blood, sampled at week 4, from a patient treated with tofacitinib. The V call is TRBV28, the J call TRBJ2-7; 7 nucleotides align to TRBD2. The CDR3 sequence is CASRAGWGEQYF. In nucleotides, the CDR3 is TGTGCCAGCAGAGCGGGGTGGGGTGAGCAGTACTTC.